This T cell receptor beta chain stems from a study of blood T cell repertoires in COVID-19. Study as a whole: The samples span acute and convalescent COVID-19 from the United States, Italy and Spain. Sources were T cells, B-cell-depleted T cells, or PBMCs; the material itself was cDNA or gDNA.

This CDR3 comprises 16 residues. V trimming: 3 bases; J trimming: 2 bases; junction bases outside the gene matches: 9. CDR1 is SGDLS, CDR2 YYNGEE, per germline. Per the authors' pipeline: Using reference gene primer amplification, nucleated cell counts were estimated. TCRdb keeps only in-frame clones here, not all; method: immunoSEQ multiplex PCR. The DNA was the basis for D and trimming; V, J and clone size are from that table. The sample has about 260,000 clones; approximately 82% are singletons. This clonotype originated in a man in his fifties or sixties who had recovered from COVID-19. The sequenced material came from peripheral blood. The V and J genes are TRBV9 and TRBJ2-3, with 7 bases aligning to TRBD2. DNA for the CDR3: TGTGCCAGCAGCGCGTATCACAGCGGGGACACAGATACGCAGTATTTT. Amino acids: CASSAYHSGDTDTQYF.